A single sample gave rise to the 22 T cell receptor beta chains below, sequenced in a study of T cells in Graves' hyperthyroidism and ophthalmopathy. Amplification of TCR beta CDR3 regions was performed using RNA transcripts as template. HTBI primers drove first-round RT-PCR of the TCR CDR3. TCRdb re-called the multiplex PCR reads through MiXCR, storing one row per CDR3 protein. The sample lists hundreds of thousands of distinct CDR3 sequences; roughly a sixth were seen once. Sequenced sample: blood. Every receptor here comes from a woman aged 35 to 49 with Graves' ophthalmopathy.

In this sample, this clonotype turned up many times. This rearrangement joins TRBV3-1 to TRBJ1-3; no clear D gene. The germline V and J ends were trimmed by 4 bases and 4 bases, with 8 bases remaining between them. CDR3 length: 13 amino acids. Per the germline V gene, CDR1 is LGHDT and CDR2 is YNNKEL (reference sequence). DNA for the CDR3: TGTGCCAGCAGCCGTTCTGGCGGAAACACCATATATTTT. The encoded protein is CASSRSGGNTIYF.

This clonotype was observed a handful of times. An end of the junction differs from the germline gene, which may be a read error. This chain joins TRBV7-9 and TRBJ2-5; a possible D gene is TRBD2 (5 bases). The CDR3 totals 11 residues. Per germline, CDR1 SEHNR and CDR2 FQNEAQ (reference sequence). CDR3 in DNA: TGTGCCAGCAGCTTGGAGGAGACCCAGTGCTTC. Translating gives CASSLEETQCF.

This clonotype was counted only a few times. The chain employs TRBV10-3 and TRBJ1-1; D call uncertain. CDR3 size: 12 residues. Germline CDR1 reads ENHRY; CDR2 reads SYGVKD. Trimming shortened V by 8 bases and J by 8 bases, and 15 bases separated the two germline ends. The CDR3 DNA reads TGTGCCATCCAAGCCGGGAGAGGCGAAGCTTTCTTT. Protein: CAIQAGRGEAFF.

This clonotype came up many times. This chain connects TRBV2 to TRBJ1-2; 9 bases line up with TRBD1. Germline CDR1 SNHLY, CDR2 FYNNEI. This CDR3 comprises 15 residues. Trimming took 7 bases from V and 5 from J; bases not matched to a gene: 11. The CDR3 DNA follows: TGTGCCAGCACGGGGGACAGGGTAGTTTCTTATGGCTACACCTTC. Amino acids: CASTGDRVVSYGYTF.

The V and J genes are TRBV5-1 and TRBJ1-2; D remains ambiguous. The germline CDR1 and CDR2 sequences are SGHRS and YFSETQ. This CDR3 has 14 residues. Trimming removed 2 bases from V and 5 bases from J, with 13 bases in between. DNA for the CDR3: TGCGCCAGCAGCTTCTTAGAAGGTTCTTATGGCTACACCTTC. This gives the protein CASSFLEGSYGYTF. Complete variable domain (other parts from reference TRBV5-1 and TRBJ1-2): KAGVTQTPRYLIKTRGQQVTLSCSPISGHRSVSWYQQTPGQGLQFLFEYFSETQRNKGNFPGRFSGRQFSNSRSEMNVSTLELGDSALYLCASSFLEGSYGYTFGSGTRLTVV.

This clonotype was seen at least ten times. The rearrangement joins TRBV5-1 to TRBJ2-7; weak D call: TRBD2 (6 bases). Germline lookup yields CDR1 SGHRS and CDR2 YFSETQ. The CDR3 is 15 residues long. Trimming cost V 4 bases and J 3 bases, with 17 bases left between them. CDR3 in DNA: TGCGCCAGCAGCACGGGCCATAGCGGCAACTACGAGCAGTACTTC. Protein sequence: CASSTGHSGNYEQYF. The full variable domain, completed using reference TRBV5-1 and TRBJ2-7, is KAGVTQTPRYLIKTRGQQVTLSCSPISGHRSVSWYQQTPGQGLQFLFEYFSETQRNKGNFPGRFSGRQFSNSRSEMNVSTLELGDSALYLCASSTGHSGNYEQYFGPGTRLTVT.

Concerning this clonotype: One end of the junction is discordant with germline, which a read error may explain. The chain links TRBV6-1 to TRBJ1-1; the D gene is possibly TRBD1 (5 bases). This CDR3 has 13 amino acids. Germline CDR1 MNHNS, CDR2 SASEGT. CDR3 protein: CASSTGYNTEASF. CDR3 in DNA: TGTGCCAGCAGCACAGGTTATAACACTGAAGCTTCCTTT.

CDR3 amino acids: CSAGQGGEKLFF. CDR3 in DNA: TGCAGCGCCGGACAGGGAGGAGAAAAACTGTTTTTT. The genes are TRBV29-1 and TRBJ1-4; 8 bases are a match to TRBD1. The V segment lost 7 bases and the J segment 8 bases; nucleotides outside the gene matches: 6. This CDR3 spans 12 amino acids. Germline lookup yields CDR1 SQVTM and CDR2 ANQGSEA. Full variable domain (missing parts from reference TRBV29-1 and TRBJ1-4): SAVISQKPSRDICQRGTSLTIQCQVDSQVTMMFWYRQQPGQSLTLIATANQGSEATYESGFVIDKFPISRPNLTFSTLTVSNMSPEDSSIYLCSAGQGGEKLFFGSGTQLSVL.

The chain employs TRBV28 and TRBJ2-1; D is ambiguous. The CDR3 sequence is 13 residues long. Trimming pared 3 bases from V and 7 bases from J, leaving 10 bases between. CDR1 is MDHEN, CDR2 SYDVKM, per germline. CDR3 coding DNA: TGTGCCAGCAGTTTCCCCCCAGCAAATGAGCAGTTCTTC. Amino acids: CASSFPPANEQFF.

The chain links TRBV15 to TRBJ2-1; the D is unclear. Trimming removed 1 base at V and 1 base at J, with 5 bases between. There are 14 residues in the CDR3. Germline V gene data show CDR1 as LNHNV and CDR2 as YYDKDF (reference sequence). DNA for the CDR3: TGTGCCACCAGCAGAGGACATTCCTACAATGAGCAGTTCTTC. Residues: CATSRGHSYNEQFF. The variable domain in full, with the rest retrieved from reference TRBV15 and TRBJ2-1, is DAMVIQNPRYQVTQFGKPVTLSCSQTLNHNVMYWYQQKSSQAPKLLFHYYDKDFNNEADTPDNFQSRRPNTSFCFLDIRSPGLGDTAMYLCATSRGHSYNEQFFGPGTRLTVL.

On this clonotype itself: One end of the junction is discordant with germline, which a read error may explain. This chain connects TRBV19 to TRBJ1-1; maybe TRBD1 (6 bases). Germline values: CDR1 LNHDA, CDR2 SQIVND (reference sequence). CDR3 length: 15 amino acids. The CDR3: CASSIGAGAHTEASF. As DNA, the CDR3 is TGTGCCAGTAGTATAGGAGCAGGGGCGCATACTGAAGCTTCCTTT.

The rearrangement joins TRBV30 to TRBJ1-1; no reliable D call. The CDR3 loop spans 13 amino acids. V was cut by 2 bases and J by 4 bases, with 11 bases left in between. Per germline, CDR1 GTSNPN and CDR2 SVGIG (reference sequence). The CDR3 DNA sequence: TGTGCCTGGAGTATTGGGGTTCGCACTGAAGCTTTCTTT. It codes for CAWSIGVRTEAFF.

With respect to this clonotype: This could be a read error, since a much larger clone is one nucleotide away. CDR3 DNA sequence: TGCAGTGCTCACCAGGAGACTAGCGGGAGCCTAAAGCGGTACTTC. This translates into CSAHQETSGSLKRYF. This chain links TRBV20-1 with TRBJ2-7; TRBD2 matches 12 bases. The CDR3 is made up of 15 amino acids. The V gene end was trimmed by 5 bases and the J gene end by 12 bases; junction bases not matched to a gene: 17. The germline gives CDR1 DFQATT, CDR2 SNEGSKA (reference sequence).

The chain joins TRBV20-1 to TRBJ2-1, with 7 bases aligning to TRBD1. V lost 6 bases and J lost 12; bases outside the gene matches: 17. Germline CDR1 reads DFQATT; CDR2 reads SNEGSKA (reference sequence). CDR3 length: 14 residues. The CDR3 region has the DNA TGCAGTGCCTCGGGACAGCTGAAGGTTACCGGGCAGTTCTTC. It yields the protein CSASGQLKVTGQFF.

At least ten counts were recorded for this clonotype. This chain uses TRBV3-1 with TRBJ2-3; TRBD2 is a possible D gene (6 bases). Trimming left V 4 bases short and J 4 bases short, with 15 bases between. CDR3 length: 15 amino acids. Germline V gene sequence: CDR1 LGHDT, CDR2 YNNKEL (reference sequence). CDR3 DNA: TGTGCCAGCAGCCGCCAGACTAGTTTTGCAGATACGCAGTATTTT. It yields the protein CASSRQTSFADTQYF.

Many counts were recorded for this clonotype. V usage is TRBV30 and J usage is TRBJ2-2; 7 bases match TRBD2. The germline V gene has CDR1 GTSNPN and CDR2 SVGIG (reference sequence). The CDR3 is 14 residues long. With V trimmed by 4 bases and J by 6 bases, 8 bases remained unmatched. CDR3 amino acids: CAWKTGGDAGELFF. CDR3 nucleotides: TGTGCCTGGAAAACGGGAGGTGACGCCGGGGAGCTGTTTTTT. Full variable domain (remainder filled in from reference TRBV30 and TRBJ2-2): SQTIHQWPATLVQPVGSPLSLECTVEGTSNPNLYWYRQAAGRGLQLLFYSVGIGQISSEVPQNLSASRPQDRQFILSSKKLLLSDSGFYLCAWKTGGDAGELFFGEGSRLTVL.

V and J are TRBV6-2 or TRBV6-3 and TRBJ2-1; D not certain. The CDR3 runs to 14 residues. Looked up from germline, CDR1 is MNHEY and CDR2 is SVGEGT. V was cut by 8 bases and J by 0 bases, with 11 bases left in between. The DNA for the CDR3 is TGTGCCAGCCAAATGTGGGGCTCCTACAATGAGCAGTTCTTC. It specifies CASQMWGSYNEQFF.

Only a few counts were recorded for this clonotype. The rearrangement joins TRBV12-5 to TRBJ1-1; unclear D gene. Trimming took off 0 bases at V and 1 base at J, with 9 bases between the two ends. The germline CDR1 and CDR2 sequences are LGHNT and FRNRAP. CDR3 length: 15 amino acids. The CDR3 is CASGLVLGPNTEAFF. CDR3 bases: TGTGCTAGTGGTTTGGTACTAGGTCCGAACACTGAAGCTTTCTTT.

The chain has TRBV7-9 and TRBJ2-7, with a possible D match to TRBD1 (6 bases). CDR3 length: 16 amino acids. V gave up 5 bases and J gave up 4 bases, with 21 bases separating them. Germline V gene data show CDR1 as SEHNR and CDR2 as FQNEAQ (reference sequence). The CDR3: CASSPSRGLDAYEQYF. CDR3 in DNA: TGTGCCAGCAGCCCTTCCAGGGGCTTGGACGCGTACGAGCAGTACTTC.

This clonotype was counted between two and nine times. The chain carries TRBV20-1 and TRBJ2-1, with 11 positions matching TRBD2. The CDR3 runs 16 residues. Germline values: CDR1 DFQATT, CDR2 SNEGSKA (reference sequence). The J segment lost 4 bases and the V segment lost 3 bases, leaving 8 bases of the junction unmatched. The CDR3 is CSARPLGLAEYNEQFF. Written as DNA, the CDR3 is TGCAGTGCTAGGCCCTTGGGACTAGCGGAATACAATGAGCAGTTCTTC.

This clonotype was counted many times. This rearrangement joins TRBV2 to TRBJ1-2, with no clear D. V was shortened by 2 bases and J by 3 bases, with 4 bases between the two germline ends. The CDR3 is 12 residues long. The V gene's germline CDR1 is SNHLY and CDR2 FYNNEI. CDR3 DNA: TGTGCCAGCAGTGAATGGGACTATGGCTACACCTTC. This gives the protein CASSEWDYGYTF. Filled out from reference TRBV2 and TRBJ1-2, the complete variable domain reads EPEVTQTPSHQVTQMGQEVILRCVPISNHLYFYWYRQILGQKVEFLVSFYNNEISEKSEIFDDQFSVERPDGSNFTLKIRSTKLEDSAMYFCASSEWDYGYTFGSGTRLTVV.

V and J are TRBV10-3 and TRBJ2-7; D may be TRBD2 (6 bases). With 10 bases removed from V and 3 bases from J, the gap between germline ends came to 19 bases. Per germline, CDR1 ENHRY and CDR2 SYGVKD. CDR3 length: 14 residues. CDR3 coding DNA: TGTGCCACAATGGCGGGGCTGTCGCTCTACGAGCAGTACTTC. This encodes CATMAGLSLYEQYF.